This TCR beta chain stems from a study of neurological immune-mediated disorders. Study as a whole: Multiple sclerosis patients numbered 34, of whom about 31 were relapsing-remitting and 3 secondary progressive. Study-wide points: TCR-beta repertoires seemed private in all groups, with no expanded CDR3 amino acid sequences shared.

The cDNA was generated through 5'RACE incorporating 10-nucleotide random UMIs. Via MiXCR, TCRdb re-called the 5' RACE reads, giving one row per CDR3 protein. The data contain more than 20,000 distinct CDR3 sequences, 2.5% of them singletons. Germline values: CDR1 MGHRA, CDR2 YSYEKL. The CDR3 is made up of 14 amino acids. Trimming cost V 0 bases and J 2 bases, with 7 bases left between them. At least ten counts were recorded for this clonotype. Its antigen is not identified. This TCR was sampled from a woman in her fifties or sixties with multiple sclerosis. The V gene is TRBV4-1, the J gene TRBJ1-2; D ambiguous. The sample consisted of PBMCs. CDR3 nucleotides: TGCGCCAGCAGCCAAGATCCGGGAAACTATGGCTACACCTTC. As protein: CASSQDPGNYGYTF.